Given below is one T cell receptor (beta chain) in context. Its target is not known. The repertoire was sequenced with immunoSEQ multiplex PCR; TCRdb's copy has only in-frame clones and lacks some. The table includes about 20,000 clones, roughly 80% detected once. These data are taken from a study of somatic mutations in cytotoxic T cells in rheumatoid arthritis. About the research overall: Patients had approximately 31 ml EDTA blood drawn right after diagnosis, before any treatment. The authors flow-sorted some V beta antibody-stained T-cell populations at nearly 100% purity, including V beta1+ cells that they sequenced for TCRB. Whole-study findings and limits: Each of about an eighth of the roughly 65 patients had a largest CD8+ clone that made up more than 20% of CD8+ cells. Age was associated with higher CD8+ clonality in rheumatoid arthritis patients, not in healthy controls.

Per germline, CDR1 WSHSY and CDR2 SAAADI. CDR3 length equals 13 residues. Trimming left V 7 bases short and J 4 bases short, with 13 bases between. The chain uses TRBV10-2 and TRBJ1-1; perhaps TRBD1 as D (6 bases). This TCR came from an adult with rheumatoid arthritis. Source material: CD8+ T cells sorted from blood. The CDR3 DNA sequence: TGCGCCAGCATGGGGGGCCCAGGCACTGAAGCTTTCTTT. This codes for CASMGGPGTEAFF.